This TCR beta chain stems from a study of CD8 T cells in ankylosing spondylitis. TCRdb re-derived calls from the 5' RACE reads in MiXCR, one entry per CDR3 protein. This table has about 140,000 distinct CDR3 sequences, about 32% appearing once. Germline CDR1 is SGHRS and CDR2 is YFSETQ. This CDR3 has 16 residues. Trimming cost V 1 base and J 4 bases, with 17 bases left between them. The V and J genes are TRBV5-1 and TRBJ2-5; D ambiguous. What was sequenced was synovial fluid, either unsorted or a sorted T cell fraction (not recorded which). This TCR was recovered from a male donor with ankylosing spondylitis. The CDR3 DNA follows: TGCGCCAGCAGCTTGTTCTACGCGGCTTTCGGAGAGACCCAGTACTTC. Amino acid sequence: CASSLFYAAFGETQYF.